These 30 T cell receptor beta chains came from one sample sequenced in a study of regulatory T cells in long-lasting Graves disease. Time point meaning: newly diagnosed GD, antithyroid drugs for less than 3 months. There was RNA extracted from PBMCs, and the TCR library was made from it. For TCR beta, libraries came from iRepertoire HTBI primers and Arm-PCR of CDR3 regions. A single record per CDR3 protein comes from TCRdb applying MiXCR to the multiplex PCR reads. The sample lists fewer than 350,000 distinct CDR3 sequences, 18% occurring once. The sample consisted of peripheral blood mononuclear cells (PBMCs), taken at new diagnosis, from a patient treated with antithyroid drugs. The source of these receptors is a female donor with Graves disease.

The chain couples TRBV5-1 to TRBJ2-1, with a possible D match to TRBD1 (6 bases). Trimming took off 4 bases at V and 9 bases at J, with 17 bases between the two ends. Germline loops: CDR1 SGHRS, CDR2 YFSETQ. The CDR3 extends over 14 amino acids. The CDR3 region is CASSPRQARSEQFF. The CDR3 DNA reads as TGCGCCAGCAGCCCGAGACAGGCCCGCAGTGAGCAGTTCTTC.

Remarks on this clonotype: A read error is likely here: a far larger clone is one base away. The chain is built from TRBV11-2 and TRBJ1-4; 8 nucleotides agree with TRBD1. This CDR3 region has 14 residues. Trimming removed 5 bases from V and 4 bases from J; junction bases left unmatched: 3. CDR1 SGHAT and CDR2 FQNNGV come from the germline V gene. CDR3 protein: CASSPGQDNEKLFF. DNA of the CDR3: TGTGCCAGCAGCCCGGGACAGGATAATGAAAAACTGTTTTTT.

This clonotype occurred many times. The chain links TRBV19 to TRBJ2-4, with D possibly being TRBD2 (5 bases). V was trimmed by 3 bases and J by 0 bases, leaving 21 bases between them. The CDR3 is made up of 19 amino acids. Germline-derived CDR1 and CDR2 are LNHDA and SQIVND (reference sequence). The chain's CDR3 is CASSIRIEGVSLAKNIQYF. As DNA, the CDR3 is TGTGCCAGTAGTATCAGGATAGAGGGTGTGTCATTAGCCAAAAACATTCAGTACTTC. The whole variable domain, remainder taken from reference TRBV19 and TRBJ2-4, is DGGITQSPKYLFRKEGQNVTLSCEQNLNHDAMYWYRQDPGQGLRLIYYSQIVNDFQKGDIAEGYSVSREKKESFPLTVTSAQKNPTAFYLCASSIRIEGVSLAKNIQYFGAGTRLSVL.

This clonotype has only a few counts. This chain joins TRBV29-1 and TRBJ2-7; the D gene is possibly TRBD1 (5 bases). The V gene's germline CDR1 is SQVTM and CDR2 ANQGSEA. Trimming shortened V by 3 bases and J by 6 bases, and 12 bases separated the two germline ends. This CDR3 is 12 amino acids long. CDR3 sequence: CSVDWQGVEQYF. CDR3 nucleotide sequence: TGCAGCGTTGACTGGCAAGGGGTCGAGCAGTACTTC.

This clonotype was detected many times. The chain carries TRBV12-3 or TRBV12-4 and TRBJ1-3; D is ambiguous. The CDR3 length is 16 residues. The V end was cut by 6 bases, the J end by 0 bases, with 15 bases between. The CDR3 DNA reads as TGTGCCAGCAGGCCCTCCGGGAGCCCCTCTGGAAACACCATATATTTT. Translated: CASRPSGSPSGNTIYF.

This clonotype was found many times. The chain's CDR3 is CASSDGAGGTETQYF. CDR3 nucleotides: TGTGCCAGCAGTGACGGAGCGGGAGGAACTGAGACCCAGTACTTC. The V gene is TRBV2, the J gene TRBJ2-5, with 9 bases fitting TRBD2. Losses at the gene ends were 3 bases for V and 5 bases for J; bases not matched to a gene: 7. From germline, CDR1 is SNHLY and CDR2 FYNNEI. The CDR3 totals 15 residues.

The table lists this clonotype with many counts. The rearrangement links TRBV19 to TRBJ1-1; D is unclear. With 6 bases removed from V and 0 bases from J, the gap between germline ends came to 11 bases. This CDR3 is 14 amino acids long. Germline-derived CDR1 and CDR2 are LNHDA and SQIVND (reference sequence). The CDR3 region is CASSLGNLNTEAFF. The DNA for the CDR3 is TGTGCCAGTAGCCTTGGCAACTTGAACACTGAAGCTTTCTTT. Full variable domain (missing parts from reference TRBV19 and TRBJ1-1): DGGITQSPKYLFRKEGQNVTLSCEQNLNHDAMYWYRQDPGQGLRLIYYSQIVNDFQKGDIAEGYSVSREKKESFPLTVTSAQKNPTAFYLCASSLGNLNTEAFFGQGTRLTVV.

The rearrangement uses TRBV10-3 and TRBJ2-7; D gene uncertain. CDR3 length: 14 residues. Looked up from germline, CDR1 is ENHRY and CDR2 is SYGVKD. V was clipped by 3 bases and J by 3 bases, with 12 bases between them. Here the CDR3 DNA reads TGTGCCATCAGTGAAAGGCAGGAGCGCTACGAGCAGTACTTC. This sequence encodes CAISERQERYEQYF.

V gene TRBV6-9 combines with J gene TRBJ2-7, with D maybe TRBD1 (7 bases). Germline V lookup: CDR1 MNHGY, CDR2 SVAAGI. Trimming removed 3 bases at V and 2 bases at J, with 14 bases between. This CDR3 comprises 15 residues. CDR3 nucleotides: TGTGCCAGCAGTTACTCCGGGGGACAGCCCTACGAGCAGTACTTC. Protein sequence: CASSYSGGQPYEQYF.

This clonotype occurred many times. The chain has TRBV11-2 and TRBJ2-3; unclear D gene. Germline CDR1 and CDR2: SGHAT and FQNNGV. This CDR3 is built from 13 residues. Trimming stripped 5 bases from V and 0 bases from J, with 6 bases between. CDR3 sequence: CASSKSSTDTQYF. For the CDR3, the DNA is TGTGCCAGCAGCAAAAGCAGCACAGATACGCAGTATTTT.

As regards this clonotype: With a much larger clone just one base away, this may be a read error. The V gene is TRBV12-3 or TRBV12-4, the J gene TRBJ2-5, with 12 nucleotides matching TRBD1. There are 18 residues in the CDR3. V lost 5 bases, J lost 5 bases, and 15 bases stayed unmatched. The CDR3 DNA follows: TGTGCCAGCAGTGAGTCGGCGGGGACAGGGGGCGTTCGGGAGACCCAGTACTTC. Amino acid sequence: CASSESAGTGGVRETQYF.

This clonotype has only one observation. The rearrangement uses TRBV2 and TRBJ1-6, with a possible D match to TRBD1 (6 bases). Per the germline V gene, CDR1 is SNHLY and CDR2 is FYNNEI. This CDR3 comprises 15 residues. Trimming cost V 5 bases and J 5 bases, with 13 bases left between them. This chain's CDR3 is CASSKQGKNNSPLHF. CDR3 DNA: TGTGCCAGCAGTAAACAGGGAAAAAATAATTCACCCCTCCACTTT.

This clonotype was counted only a few times. The rearrangement links TRBV12-3 or TRBV12-4 to TRBJ2-1, with TRBD2 matching 13 bases. The V gene end was trimmed by 11 bases and the J gene end by 4 bases; junction bases not matched to a gene: 2. The CDR3 spans 13 residues. As DNA, the CDR3 is TGTGCCCAGGGACTAGCGGGATACAATGAGCAGTTCTTC. Encoded protein: CAQGLAGYNEQFF.

The V gene is TRBV20-1, the J gene TRBJ2-3; D unresolved. Germline V CDR1 and CDR2: DFQATT, SNEGSKA (reference sequence). The ends were cut back, 5 bases at V and 0 bases at J, with 18 bases in the middle. CDR3 length equals 16 residues. Here the CDR3 reads CSAPPAETSSTDTQYF. CDR3 in DNA: TGCAGTGCTCCCCCGGCAGAAACTTCTAGCACAGATACGCAGTATTTT.

In this sample, this clonotype turned up many times. V and J are TRBV6-1 and TRBJ1-1; D is possibly TRBD1 (6 bases). Germline V CDR1 and CDR2: MNHNS, SASEGT. Trimming removed 7 bases from V and 3 bases from J, with 15 bases in between. This CDR3 contains 14 residues. DNA of the CDR3: TGTGCCAGCAAAAGGGGGGGGCAGGACACTGAAGCTTTCTTT. Translated: CASKRGGQDTEAFF.

Points on this clonotype: This likely stems from a read error, as it lies one base from a far larger clone. The V gene is TRBV9, the J gene TRBJ2-5, with a possible D match to TRBD2 (5 bases). The CDR3 contains 14 residues. Germline CDR1 is SGDLS and CDR2 is YYNGEE. This CDR3 reads CASTGPGEQETHYF. In DNA, the CDR3 is TGTGCCAGCACTGGGCCCGGGGAGCAAGAGACCCACTACTTC.

This rearrangement joins TRBV28 to TRBJ2-5, with D perhaps matching TRBD1 (5 bases). Germline-derived CDR1 and CDR2 are MDHEN and SYDVKM. Trimming shortened V by 6 bases and J by 0 bases, and 14 bases separated the two germline ends. The CDR3 consists of 15 residues. Here the CDR3 reads CASSHRFKYQETQYF. CDR3 bases: TGTGCCAGCAGCCACAGGTTCAAGTACCAAGAGACCCAGTACTTC.

This clonotype was observed a handful of times. The gene calls are TRBV7-6 and TRBJ2-7; either TRBD1 or TRBD2 may fit D (6 bases each). The CDR3 contains 14 residues. Trimming removed 4 bases at V and 3 bases at J, with 13 bases between. CDR1 and CDR2 (germline): SGHVS, FNYEAQ. CDR3 coding DNA: TGTGCCAGCAGCTACGCCGGGGGCGTCTACGAGCAGTACTTC. Amino acids: CASSYAGGVYEQYF.

Ten or more counts support this clonotype. CDR3 DNA: TGTGCCAGCAGGGAACCACCGGGACTAGCGTCTCTCCACAATGAGCAGTTCTTC. Protein: CASREPPGLASLHNEQFF. V usage is TRBV9 and J usage is TRBJ2-1; TRBD2 agrees at 10 bases. Germline values: CDR1 SGDLS, CDR2 YYNGEE. The V and J ends lost 5 bases and 5 bases, in that order; junction bases with no gene match: 16. The CDR3 loop spans 18 amino acids.

The genes are TRBV6-4 and TRBJ1-5; tentatively, D is TRBD1 (5 bases). Germline CDR1 MRHNA, CDR2 SNTAGT. CDR3 size: 14 residues. The V end lost 8 bases, the J end lost 5 bases, and 16 bases lay between the germline ends. The CDR3 DNA follows: TGTGCCAGCGGGCGGGACCCCTGCCATCAGCCCCAGCATTTT. Translated, it gives CASGRDPCHQPQHF.

In this sample, this clonotype turned up many times. The genes are TRBV3-1 and TRBJ2-5; 9 bases match TRBD1. V trimming: 4 bases; J trimming: 4 bases; junction bases outside the gene matches: 13. The CDR3 has 17 amino acids. Germline V CDR1 and CDR2: LGHDT, YNNKEL (reference sequence). The CDR3 DNA follows: TGTGCCAGCAGCCCAGATGTTCGGACAGGGGCGATAGAGACCCAGTACTTC. Translation gives CASSPDVRTGAIETQYF.

This clonotype was seen many times. The rearrangement uses TRBV11-2 and TRBJ1-1; D is unclear. The CDR3 is made up of 15 amino acids. The V and J ends lost 2 bases and 2 bases respectively, with 12 bases between them. Germline V gene lookup returns CDR1 SGHAT and CDR2 FQNNGV. The CDR3 region has the DNA TGTGCCAGCAGCTTATATACAGCTAGAAACACTGAAGCTTTCTTT. Translating gives CASSLYTARNTEAFF.

This clonotype showed up many times. The chain links TRBV14 to TRBJ2-7, with D possibly TRBD2 on 6 matching bases. CDR1 and CDR2 from the germline V gene are SGHDN and FVKESK. The CDR3 sequence is 15 residues long. The V end was cut by 1 base, the J end by 1 base, with 11 bases between. CDR3 in DNA: TGTGCCAGCAGCCAAGCTACTAGCATTTCCTACGAGCAGTACTTC. Its protein product is CASSQATSISYEQYF.

At least ten counts were recorded for this clonotype. V usage is TRBV6-1 and J usage is TRBJ1-5, with D perhaps TRBD1 (6 bases). Germline V CDR1 and CDR2: MNHNS, SASEGT. V lost 7 bases and J lost 0, with 16 bases in between. The CDR3 length is 16 residues. The CDR3 here is CASIDRRVNSNQPQHF. For the CDR3, the DNA is TGTGCCAGCATCGACAGGCGAGTCAATAGCAATCAGCCCCAGCATTTT.

This clonotype turned up a few times. This rearrangement joins TRBV12-3 or TRBV12-4 to TRBJ2-1; D is ambiguous. V shed 1 base and J shed 6 bases, with 13 bases lying between them. CDR3 size: 15 residues. CDR3 nucleotides: TGTGCCAGCAGTTTAGTACTGGGGAATCTCAATGAGCAGTTCTTC. It codes for CASSLVLGNLNEQFF.

This clonotype was counted many times. The chain is built from TRBV7-8 and TRBJ2-5; 8 bases are a match to TRBD2. After removal of 0 bases from V and 6 bases from J, the junction contained 6 bases not matched to a gene. CDR1 and CDR2 from the germline V gene are SGHVS and FQNEAQ. The CDR3 is 15 amino acids. The CDR3 region has the DNA TGTGCCAGCAGCTTAGCCGGGAGGGTTAGGAAGACCCAGTACTTC. It yields the protein CASSLAGRVRKTQYF.

The chain links TRBV15 to TRBJ2-2; D is possibly TRBD1 or TRBD2 (5 bases each). Germline-derived CDR1 and CDR2 are LNHNV and YYDKDF (reference sequence). The V end lost 4 bases, the J end lost 3 bases, and 12 bases lay between the germline ends. The CDR3 sequence is 15 residues long. CDR3 protein: CATSNWGTDTGELFF. The CDR3 DNA reads as TGTGCCACCAGCAATTGGGGGACCGACACCGGGGAGCTGTTTTTT.

The sample holds many counts of this clonotype. The rearrangement links TRBV30 to TRBJ2-7; possibly TRBD2 for D (5 bases). The V gene's germline CDR1 is GTSNPN and CDR2 SVGIG (reference sequence). The V end lost 1 base, the J end lost 7 bases, and 23 bases lay between the germline ends. The CDR3 is 16 amino acids. CDR3 DNA sequence: TGTGCCTGGAGTGGATGGGAGTTTGCTTCCATTGAGGAGCAGTACTTC. It specifies CAWSGWEFASIEEQYF.

This clonotype was recorded many times. The rearrangement links TRBV12-3 or TRBV12-4 to TRBJ2-2; 9 bases fit TRBD2. The trim removed 3 bases at V and 6 bases at J, leaving 5 bases unmatched. The CDR3 runs to 15 residues. CDR3 in amino acids: CASSLREGGPGELFF. CDR3 DNA sequence: TGTGCCAGCAGTTTGCGGGAGGGAGGGCCCGGGGAGCTGTTTTTT.

This clonotype was observed a handful of times. The chain uses TRBV19 and TRBJ2-7; D tentatively fits TRBD1 or TRBD2 (5 bases each). The germline V gene has CDR1 LNHDA and CDR2 SQIVND (reference sequence). V dropped 1 base and J dropped 0 bases, with 10 bases sitting between them. The length of the CDR3 is 15 residues. The CDR3 reads CASSIAGRSSYEQYF. DNA for the CDR3: TGTGCCAGTAGTATAGCGGGGCGCAGCTCCTACGAGCAGTACTTC.